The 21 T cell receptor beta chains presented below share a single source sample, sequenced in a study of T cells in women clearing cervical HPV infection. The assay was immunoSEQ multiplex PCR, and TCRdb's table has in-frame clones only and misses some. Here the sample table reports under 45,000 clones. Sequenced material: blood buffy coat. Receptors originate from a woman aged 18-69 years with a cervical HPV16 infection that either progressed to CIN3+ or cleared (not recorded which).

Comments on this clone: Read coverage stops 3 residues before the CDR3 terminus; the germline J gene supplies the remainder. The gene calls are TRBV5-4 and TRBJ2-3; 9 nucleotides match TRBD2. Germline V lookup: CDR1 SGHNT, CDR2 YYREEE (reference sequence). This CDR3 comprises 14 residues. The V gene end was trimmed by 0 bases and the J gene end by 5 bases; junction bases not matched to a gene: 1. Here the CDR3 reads CASSLASGEDTQYF. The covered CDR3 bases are TGTGCCAGCAGCTTGGCTAGCGGGGAAGATACG.

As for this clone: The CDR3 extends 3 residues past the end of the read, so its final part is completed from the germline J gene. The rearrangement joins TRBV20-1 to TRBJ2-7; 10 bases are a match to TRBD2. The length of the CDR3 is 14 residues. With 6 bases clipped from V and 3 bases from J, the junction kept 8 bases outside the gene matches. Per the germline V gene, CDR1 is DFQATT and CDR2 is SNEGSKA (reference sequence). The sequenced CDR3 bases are TGCAGTGCCTTAATAGCGGGGGGACACTACGAG. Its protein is CSALIAGGHYE. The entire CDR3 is CSALIAGGHYEQYF.

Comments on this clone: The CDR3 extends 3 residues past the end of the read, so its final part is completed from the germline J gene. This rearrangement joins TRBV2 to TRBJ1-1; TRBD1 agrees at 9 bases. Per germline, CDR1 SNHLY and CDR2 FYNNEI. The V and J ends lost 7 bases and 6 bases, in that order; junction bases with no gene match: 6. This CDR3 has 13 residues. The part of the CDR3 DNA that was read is TGTGCCAGCACCCTCCGACAGGGGGCTGAA. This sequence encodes CASTLRQGAE. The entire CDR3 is CASTLRQGAEAFF.

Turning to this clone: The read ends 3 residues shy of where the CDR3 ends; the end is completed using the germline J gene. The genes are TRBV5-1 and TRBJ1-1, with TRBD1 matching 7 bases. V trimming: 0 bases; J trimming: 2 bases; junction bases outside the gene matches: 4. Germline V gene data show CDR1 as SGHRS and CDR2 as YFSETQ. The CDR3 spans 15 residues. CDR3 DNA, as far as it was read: TGCGCCAGCAGCTTGGCCGGGACAGTTAACACTGAA. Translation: CASSLAGTVNTE. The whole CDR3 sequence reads CASSLAGTVNTEAFF.

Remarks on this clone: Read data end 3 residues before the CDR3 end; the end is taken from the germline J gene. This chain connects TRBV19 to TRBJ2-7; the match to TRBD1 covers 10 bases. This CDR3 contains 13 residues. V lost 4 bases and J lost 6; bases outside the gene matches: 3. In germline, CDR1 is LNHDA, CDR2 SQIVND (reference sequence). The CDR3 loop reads CASSRGTGAEQYF. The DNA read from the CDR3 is TGTGCCAGTAGTAGGGGGACAGGGGCCGAG. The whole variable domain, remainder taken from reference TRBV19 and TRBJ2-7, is DGGITQSPKYLFRKEGQNVTLSCEQNLNHDAMYWYRQDPGQGLRLIYYSQIVNDFQKGDIAEGYSVSREKKESFPLTVTSAQKNPTAFYLCASSRGTGAEQYFGPGTRLTVT.

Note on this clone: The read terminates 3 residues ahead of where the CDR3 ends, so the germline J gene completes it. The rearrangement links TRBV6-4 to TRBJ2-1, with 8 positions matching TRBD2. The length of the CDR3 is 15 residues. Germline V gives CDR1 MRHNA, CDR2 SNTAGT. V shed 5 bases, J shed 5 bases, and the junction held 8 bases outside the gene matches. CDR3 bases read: TGTGCCAGCAGTCTCCGGGGGGGCCGAGACAATGAG. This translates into CASSLRGGRDNE. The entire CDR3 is CASSLRGGRDNEQFF.

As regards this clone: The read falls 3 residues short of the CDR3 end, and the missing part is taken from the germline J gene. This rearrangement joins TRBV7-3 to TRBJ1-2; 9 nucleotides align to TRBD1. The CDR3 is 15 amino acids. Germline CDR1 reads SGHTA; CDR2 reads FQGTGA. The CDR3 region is CASSTGTGSTDTYTF. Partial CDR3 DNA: TGTGCCAGCAGCACCGGGACAGGGAGCACAGATACC.

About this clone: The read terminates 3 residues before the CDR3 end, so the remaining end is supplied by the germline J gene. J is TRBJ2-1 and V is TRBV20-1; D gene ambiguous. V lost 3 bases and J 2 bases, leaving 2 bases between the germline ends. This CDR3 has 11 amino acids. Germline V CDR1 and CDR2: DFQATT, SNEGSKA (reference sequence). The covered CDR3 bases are TGCAGTGCTAGCACCTACAATGAG. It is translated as CSASTYNE. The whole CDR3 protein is CSASTYNEQFF.

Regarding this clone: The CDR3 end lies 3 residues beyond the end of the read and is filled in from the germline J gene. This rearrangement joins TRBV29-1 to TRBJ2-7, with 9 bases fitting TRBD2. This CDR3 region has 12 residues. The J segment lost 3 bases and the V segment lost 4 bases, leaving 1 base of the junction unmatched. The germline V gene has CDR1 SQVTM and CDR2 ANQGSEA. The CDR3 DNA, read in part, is TGCAGCGTTGGACTAGCGGACTACGAG. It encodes CSVGLADYE. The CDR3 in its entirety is CSVGLADYEQYF.

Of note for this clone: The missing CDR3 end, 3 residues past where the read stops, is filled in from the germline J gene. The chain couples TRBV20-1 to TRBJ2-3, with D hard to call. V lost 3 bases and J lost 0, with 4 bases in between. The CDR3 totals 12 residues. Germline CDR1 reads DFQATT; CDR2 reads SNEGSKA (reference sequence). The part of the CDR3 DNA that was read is TGCAGTGCTAGCCCTAGCACAGATACG. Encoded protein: CSASPSTDT. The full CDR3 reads CSASPSTDTQYF.

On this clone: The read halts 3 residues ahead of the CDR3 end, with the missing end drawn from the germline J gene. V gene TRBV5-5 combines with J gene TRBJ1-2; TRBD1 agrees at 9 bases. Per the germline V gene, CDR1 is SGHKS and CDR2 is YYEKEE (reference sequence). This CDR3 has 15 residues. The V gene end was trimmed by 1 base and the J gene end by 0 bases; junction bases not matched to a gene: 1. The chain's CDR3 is CASSLWTGANYGYTF. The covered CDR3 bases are TGTGCCAGCAGCTTGTGGACAGGGGCTAACTATGGC.

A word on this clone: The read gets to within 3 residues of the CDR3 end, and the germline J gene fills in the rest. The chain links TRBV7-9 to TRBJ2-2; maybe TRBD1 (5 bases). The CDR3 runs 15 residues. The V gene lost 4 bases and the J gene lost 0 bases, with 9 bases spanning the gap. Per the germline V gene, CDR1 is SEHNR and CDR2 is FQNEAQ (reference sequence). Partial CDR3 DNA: TGTGCCAGCAGCTCAATAGGGGCGAACACCGGGGAG. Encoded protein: CASSSIGANTGE. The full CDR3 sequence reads CASSSIGANTGELFF.

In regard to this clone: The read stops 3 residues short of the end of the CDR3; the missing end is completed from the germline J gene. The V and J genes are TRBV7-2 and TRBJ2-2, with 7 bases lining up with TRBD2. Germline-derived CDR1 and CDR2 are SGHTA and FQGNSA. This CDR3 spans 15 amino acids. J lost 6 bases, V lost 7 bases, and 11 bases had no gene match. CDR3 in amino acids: CASNPVGGSAGELFF. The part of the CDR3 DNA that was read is TGTGCCAGCAACCCCGTAGGCGGGAGTGCCGGGGAG.

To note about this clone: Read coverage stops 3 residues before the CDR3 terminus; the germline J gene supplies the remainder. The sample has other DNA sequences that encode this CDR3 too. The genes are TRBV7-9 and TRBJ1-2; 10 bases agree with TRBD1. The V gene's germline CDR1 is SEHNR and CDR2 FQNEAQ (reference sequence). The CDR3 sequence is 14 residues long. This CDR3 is CASSLDRGQGGYTF. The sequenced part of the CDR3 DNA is TGTGCCAGCAGCCTTGACAGGGGGCAAGGGGGC.

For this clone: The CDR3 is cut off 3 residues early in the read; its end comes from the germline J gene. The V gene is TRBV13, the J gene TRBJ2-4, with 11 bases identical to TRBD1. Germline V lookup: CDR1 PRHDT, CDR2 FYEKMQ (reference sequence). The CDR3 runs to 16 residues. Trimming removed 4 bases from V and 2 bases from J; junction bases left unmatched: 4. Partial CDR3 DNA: TGTGCCAGCAGCTGGGGGACAGGGGGTCCCAAAAACATT. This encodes CASSWGTGGPKNI. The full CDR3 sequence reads CASSWGTGGPKNIQYF.

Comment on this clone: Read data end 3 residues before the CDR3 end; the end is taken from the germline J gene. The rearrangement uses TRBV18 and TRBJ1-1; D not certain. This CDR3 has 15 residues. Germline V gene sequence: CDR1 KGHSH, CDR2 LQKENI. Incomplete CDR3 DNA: TGTGCCAGCTCACCACAGACTGTCGCAGCCGAGACA. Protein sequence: CASSPQTVAAET. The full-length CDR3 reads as CASSPQTVAAETAFF.

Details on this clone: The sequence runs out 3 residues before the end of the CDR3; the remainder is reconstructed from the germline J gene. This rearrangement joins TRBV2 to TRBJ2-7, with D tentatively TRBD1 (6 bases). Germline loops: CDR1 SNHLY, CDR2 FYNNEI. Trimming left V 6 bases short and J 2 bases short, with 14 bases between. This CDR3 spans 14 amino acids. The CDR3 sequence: CASRPRDTTYEQYF. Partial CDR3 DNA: TGTGCCAGCAGGCCCCGGGACACCACCTACGAG.

The CDR3 reads CASSLDRVKETQYF. The covered CDR3 bases are TGCGCCAGCAGCCTGGACAGGGTGAAAGAGACC. The chain carries TRBV5-1 and TRBJ2-5; TRBD1 matches at 8 bases. The read ends 3 residues before the CDR3 terminus; that terminus is restored from the germline J gene. Germline V gives CDR1 SGHRS, CDR2 YFSETQ. After removal of 4 bases from V and 3 bases from J, the junction contained 5 bases not matched to a gene. The CDR3 has 14 amino acids.

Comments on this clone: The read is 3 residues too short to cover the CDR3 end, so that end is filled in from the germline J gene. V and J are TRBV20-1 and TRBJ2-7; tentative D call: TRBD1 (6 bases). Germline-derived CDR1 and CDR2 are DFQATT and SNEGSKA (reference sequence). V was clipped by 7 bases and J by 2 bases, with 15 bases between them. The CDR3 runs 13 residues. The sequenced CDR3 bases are TGCAGTGGGACGTTCAGGGGACCCTACGAG. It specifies CSGTFRGPYE. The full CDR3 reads CSGTFRGPYEQYF.

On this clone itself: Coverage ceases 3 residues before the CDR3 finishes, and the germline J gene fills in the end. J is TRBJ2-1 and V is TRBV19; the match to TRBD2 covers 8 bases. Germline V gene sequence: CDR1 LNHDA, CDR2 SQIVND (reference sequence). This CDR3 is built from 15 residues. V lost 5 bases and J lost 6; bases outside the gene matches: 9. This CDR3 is CASSSPGTRRNEQFF. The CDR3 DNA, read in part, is TGTGCCAGTAGTTCCCCCGGGACTAGGCGCAATGAG.

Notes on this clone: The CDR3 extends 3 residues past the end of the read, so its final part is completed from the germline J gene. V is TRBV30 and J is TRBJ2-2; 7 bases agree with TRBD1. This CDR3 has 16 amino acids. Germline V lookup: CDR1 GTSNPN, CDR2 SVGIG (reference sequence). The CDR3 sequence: CAWSLGTGVHNSPLFF. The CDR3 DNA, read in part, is TGTGCCTGGAGCCTGGGAACAGGGGTCCATAATTCACCG.